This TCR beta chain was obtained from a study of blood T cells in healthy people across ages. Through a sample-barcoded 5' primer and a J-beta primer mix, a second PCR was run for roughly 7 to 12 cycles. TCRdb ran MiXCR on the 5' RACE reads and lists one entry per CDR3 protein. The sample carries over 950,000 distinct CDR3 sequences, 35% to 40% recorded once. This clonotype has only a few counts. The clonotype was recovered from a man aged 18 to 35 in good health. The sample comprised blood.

Here the CDR3 reads CAWISRGRGITDTQYF. The CDR3 coding sequence is TGTGCCTGGATTTCGAGAGGCAGGGGAATCACAGATACGCAGTATTTT. V is TRBV30 and J is TRBJ2-3, with D tentatively TRBD1 (6 bases). The CDR3 has 16 amino acids. With 4 bases removed from V and 2 bases from J, the gap between germline ends came to 19 bases. Per germline, CDR1 GTSNPN and CDR2 SVGIG (reference sequence).